Here is one T cell receptor beta chain with its context. This entry comes from a study of T cells in localized non-small cell lung cancer. Measured with immunoSEQ multiplex PCR; TCRdb has only the in-frame clones, and not every one. Of about 34,000 clones listed, roughly 75% are singletons. There are 14 residues in the CDR3. Germline CDR1 and CDR2: SGHAT and FQDESV (reference sequence). V shed 1 base and J shed 7 bases, with 11 bases lying between them. The rearrangement links TRBV11-1 to TRBJ2-1; unclear D gene. This sequence originates from a male donor older than 55 with stage II squamous cell lung carcinoma. The sample here was peripheral blood, taken before any cancer treatment. CDR3: CASSLESGVNEQFF. For the CDR3, the DNA is TGTGCCAGCAGCTTAGAGTCTGGGGTTAATGAGCAGTTCTTC.